The clone carrying this T cell receptor (beta chain) was counted at least ten times. No antigen is known for it. TCRdb reprocessed the 5' RACE reads with MiXCR, giving one entry per CDR3 protein. The repertoire holds about 59,000 distinct CDR3 sequences, with roughly 13% as singletons. The sample originates from a study of neurological immune-mediated disorders. General study results and limits: Subjects shared no identical expanded-clone CDR3 amino acid sequences, suggesting private TCR-beta repertoires in all groups.

This CDR3 has 15 residues. Germline CDR1 reads MGHRA; CDR2 reads YSYEKL. Trimming removed 3 bases at V and 1 base at J, with 13 bases between. The sequencing sample was made of PBMCs. J is TRBJ2-7 and V is TRBV4-1, with a weak D call TRBD2 (6 bases). This sequence originates from a woman in her sixties with HTLV-1-associated myelopathy (HAM/TSP). The CDR3 here is CASSQERVLSYEQYF. Here the CDR3 DNA reads TGCGCCAGCAGCCAGGAGCGGGTTCTGTCCTACGAGCAGTACTTC.